The sample holds many counts of the clone carrying this T cell receptor (beta chain). Its antigen is unidentified. This entry comes from a study of tumor and adjacent non-tumor tissue in lung cancer. Whole-study context: Patients were aged about 30 to 76, approximately 11 men and 4 to 6 women, stage I to III.

The library came from three nested PCR rounds adapted from ARM-PCR protocols. TCRdb analysed the multiplex PCR reads with MiXCR anew, one entry per CDR3 protein. The sample holds under 95,000 distinct CDR3 sequences, approximately 65% seen once. Findings and caveats of the study: Tumor tissue had significantly higher TCR diversity than normal lung. Tumor TCR diversity, when higher, was linked to shorter survival. Top 100 clones took a larger repertoire share in normal lung.

No cell sorting was done before RNA was extracted from the tissue. V gave up 4 bases and J gave up 4 bases, with 30 bases separating them. The CDR3 consists of 19 residues. The germline V gene encodes CDR1 SQVTM and CDR2 ANQGSEA. This chain joins TRBV29-1 and TRBJ2-3; D perhaps matches TRBD1 (11 bases). Sequencing was performed on lung tumor tissue. The clonotype originates from a man aged 60 to 69 with non-small cell lung cancer. CDR3 protein: CSVGDRGSGRAVGADTQYF. In nucleotides, the CDR3 is TGCAGCGTTGGGGACAGGGGGAGCGGGAGGGCCGTCGGGGCAGATACGCAGTATTTT.